This T cell receptor beta chain was obtained from a study of cytotoxic CD8 clonotypes in ibrutinib-treated CLL. Study-wide context: Response sampling occurred after a median around 12 months of treatment (range 6 to 36). Study-level findings and limits: Public clonotypes, rarely seen, contracted or held steady on treatment.

CDR1 is SGHNT, CDR2 YYREEE, per germline (reference sequence). Trimming took off 6 bases at V and 4 bases at J, with 15 bases between the two ends. The CDR3 is 14 residues long. As concerns this clone: What it binds is unknown.

TCRdb keeps only in-frame clones here, not all; method: immunoSEQ multiplex PCR. The repertoire includes about 140,000 clones, more than 70% of them detected once, and 7.5% to 8% sits in the top ten. The sample here was PBMCs, taken after 36 months of ibrutinib treatment. V gene TRBV5-4 combines with J gene TRBJ2-3, with D possibly TRBD1 on 5 matching bases. The clonotype was recovered from a human donor with chronic lymphocytic leukemia. CDR3: CASNRGAGPDTQYF. The CDR3 DNA follows: TGTGCCAGCAACCGCGGAGCAGGGCCAGATACGCAGTATTTT.